This TCR beta chain emerged from a study of blood T cell repertoires in COVID-19. Study details: Specimens from acute and convalescent COVID-19 originated in the United States, Italy and Spain. The cDNA or gDNA used as material had been derived from T cells, B-cell-depleted T cells, or PBMCs.

Original processing notes: Nucleated cell number was recorded as an estimate derived from reference gene primer amplification. Sequenced by immunoSEQ multiplex PCR; TCRdb stores in-frame clones only, minus some. The V and J calls and clone size were taken over from that table, and D and trimming were inferred from the DNA. The top ten hold about 0.65% of the sample, which has some 250,000 clones, roughly 88% seen once. This sequence originates from a human donor in a cohort sampled during active COVID-19. Sequencing was performed on peripheral blood.

The DNA of the CDR3 is TGCGCCAGCAGCTTGGGACGGGGGGGCACAGATACGCAGTATTTT. Amino acids: CASSLGRGGTDTQYF. The genes are TRBV5-1 and TRBJ2-3; 7 bases agree with TRBD2. The germline CDR1 and CDR2 sequences are SGHRS and YFSETQ. The CDR3 is made up of 15 amino acids. V was pared by 0 bases and J by 1 base, with 2 bases of the junction left unmatched.